This entry is about one T cell receptor beta chain. This clonotype was detected many times. The target of this receptor is not known. Per-nucleotide qualities are absent, and no much larger clonotype sits a single base away. Bone marrow was sampled from every patient at the time of active disease. Ficoll-Hypaque density gradient centrifugation was used to isolate the bone marrow mononuclear cells. CD138-negative cells were obtained by negative selection after labeling with CD138 magnetic microbeads on a MACS separator, removing myeloma plasma cells. Flow cytometry on an Attune NxT with CD138 antibodies was used to check the purity of the isolated cells. Total RNA was extracted with TRIzol reagent and quantified with a NanoDrop spectrophotometer. Paired RNA-seq and IR-seq were performed on the CD138-negative bone marrow sample of each patient. The CDR3 contains 13 residues, cysteine and phenylalanine counted. The retained sequence is limited to the CDR3, 39 bases, with the frame set at the first base. V is cut back by 5 bases and J by 8 bases, with 4 bases in the junction unmatched. From a lookup of the germline V gene (reference sequence), CDR1 and CDR2 are LGHDT and YNNKEL.

The source of the sample is a study of read filtering for tumor transcriptome and immune sequencing (dated by TCRdb to about 2020). For the study in its entirety: The cohort was composed of roughly 18 male and over 13 female patients, with a mean age of approximately 66 years and an age range of roughly 40 to 90. Under revised international staging, roughly 8 patients fell into R-ISS I, 15 to 20 into R-ISS II and six or seven into R-ISS III. After DNase treatment, whole-transcriptome libraries were prepared using the TruSeq RNA Access Library Prep Kit. Per sample, about 3.5 to 10.27 million TCR-region mapped reads were obtained with IR-seq, compared with only roughly 80 to 1273 with RNA-seq. Using the same bone marrow samples, the study compared TCR repertoires obtained by targeted immune repertoire sequencing with those obtained by bulk whole-transcriptome sequencing. One of the main goals was to work out a read-filtering strategy for immune repertoire data, in particular whether clonotypes backed by only a single read should be removed. On the study overall, not on this receptor specifically: Compared with RNA-seq, IR-seq captured clonotypes at much greater depth and more reliably, and a smaller IR-seq throughput was enough to identify most of the shared clonotypes. Single-read clonotypes made up around 82% of clonotypes but approximately 3.5% of total reads in IR-seq, and approximately 73% of clonotypes and approximately 42% of reads in RNA-seq. The correlation between IR-seq and RNA-seq shared clonotype proportions was increased by removal of single-read clonotypes. Rather than purified T cells, the sorted CD138-negative fraction was a mixed bone marrow immune population.

Starting from about 400 ng RNA, TCR libraries were constructed with the Immunoverse kit using molecular barcoded adaptors that cover the alpha/delta and beta/gamma chains. TCR library preparation was performed with the same RNA that was used for transcriptome sequencing. An Illumina HiSeq 4000 with 2 x 150 cycles was used to sequence the TCR libraries. On the study's bioinformatics: With MiXCR, TCR reads were aligned to human V, D, J and C references and assembled into CDR3 clonotypes, with quality filtering and error correction included. The tcR package in R was used to analyze clonotype counts and gene usage diversity. Raw mapping reads were checked after the RNA-seq reads had been mapped by STAR aligner version 2.5.3a onto the human GRCh37 genome. To test the effect of sequencing depth on detected clonotypes, IR-seq fastq files were randomly downsampled using Seqtk 1.3. TCRdb took the public reads, trimmed them with fastp at Q25, ran MiXCR for clone calling and kept in-frame beta chains. For every CDR3 protein sequence, its rows merge into one entry that carries the most common genes and DNA. The V and J calls and clone size are TCRdb's, not the authors'. Within this sample are some 120,000 distinct CDR3 sequences, with about an eighth of them counted one time only. Around 10% of the sample is held by the ten biggest clonotypes.

The sequencing input was a population of CD138-negative cells sorted from bone marrow. Reading the label with the study, this specimen's cell subset or site is: bone marrow mononuclear cells depleted of CD138+ plasma/myeloma cells by negative magnetic selection. Rearrangement joined TRBV3-1 to TRBJ1-2, with 11 junctional bases fitting TRBD1. The clonotype was recovered from a donor at least 40 years old with multiple myeloma. The bases are TGTGCCAGCAGCGAGGACAGGGGGCGAGGCTACACCTTC. Translation gives CASSEDRGRGYTF.